This T cell receptor beta chain emerged from a study of T-cell reconstitution after alpha-beta-depleted transplantation in children. Preparation of the TCRbeta library used unique molecular identifiers. TCRdb fed the PCR reads into MiXCR, producing one record per CDR3 protein. The table includes 300,000 to 350,000 distinct CDR3 sequences, around 15% detected once. The CDR3 contains 15 residues. Germline V lookup: CDR1 MDHEN, CDR2 SYDVKM. V gave up 1 base and J gave up 8 bases; unmatched junction bases: 5. With respect to this clonotype: Antigen specificity is unknown.

Study-level points and caveats: Two months or so post-transplant, alpha-beta T cells reportedly derived from several hundred expanded graft clones. Some patients showed high day-60 TCRbeta diversity, which derived from surviving recipient T cells and thymic progenitors.

The input for sequencing was PBMCs, mostly from graft donor cells, taken 360 days after TCRalphabeta/CD19-depleted stem cell transplant. The chain is built from TRBV28 and TRBJ1-4; 9 bases are shared with TRBD1. The source of this sequence is a male patient between 2 and 9 years old who had a stem cell transplant for acute lymphoblastic leukemia, so the T cells may come from the graft donor. The CDR3 DNA is TGTGCCAGCAGTTTATTTGGGACAGGGAAAGAAAAACTGTTTTTT. Protein: CASSLFGTGKEKLFF.